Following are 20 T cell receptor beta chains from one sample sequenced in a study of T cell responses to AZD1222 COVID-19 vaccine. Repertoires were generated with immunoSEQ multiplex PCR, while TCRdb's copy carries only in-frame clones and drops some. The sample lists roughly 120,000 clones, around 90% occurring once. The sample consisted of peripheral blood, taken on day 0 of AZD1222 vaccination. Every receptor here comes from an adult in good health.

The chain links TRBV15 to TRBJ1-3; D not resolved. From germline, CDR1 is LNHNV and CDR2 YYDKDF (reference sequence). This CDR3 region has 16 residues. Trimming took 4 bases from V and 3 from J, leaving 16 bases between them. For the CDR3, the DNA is TGTGCCACCAGCACCGCCCCCCGTGGGTATGGAAACACCATATATTTT. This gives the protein CATSTAPRGYGNTIYF.

The CDR3 coding sequence is TGTGCCAGCAGCTCAGCCATTGGGGGCACAGATACGCAGTATTTT. Translation gives CASSSAIGGTDTQYF. The chain links TRBV7-9 to TRBJ2-3; no firm D call. V was cut by 4 bases and J by 1 base, with 12 bases left in between. Germline V CDR1 and CDR2: SEHNR, FQNEAQ (reference sequence). The CDR3 covers 15 residues.

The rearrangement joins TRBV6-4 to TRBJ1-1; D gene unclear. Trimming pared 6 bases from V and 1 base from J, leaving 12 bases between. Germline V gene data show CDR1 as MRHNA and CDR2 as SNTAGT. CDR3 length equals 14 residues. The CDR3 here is CASSPGGGNTEAFF. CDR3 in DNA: TGTGCCAGCAGCCCCGGTGGAGGGAACACTGAAGCTTTCTTT.

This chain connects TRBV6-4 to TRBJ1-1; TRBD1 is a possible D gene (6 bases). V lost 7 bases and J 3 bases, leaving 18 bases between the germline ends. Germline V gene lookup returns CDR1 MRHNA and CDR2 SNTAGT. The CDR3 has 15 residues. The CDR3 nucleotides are TGTGCCAGCATCAAGGCAGGGGCTTCTGACACTGAAGCTTTCTTT. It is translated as CASIKAGASDTEAFF.

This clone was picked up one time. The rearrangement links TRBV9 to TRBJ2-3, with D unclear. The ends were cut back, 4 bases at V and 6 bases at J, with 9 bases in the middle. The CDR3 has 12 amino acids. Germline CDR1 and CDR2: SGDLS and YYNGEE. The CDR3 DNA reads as TGTGCCAGCAGCCTTGAGGCGGATACGCAGTATTTT. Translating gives CASSLEADTQYF.

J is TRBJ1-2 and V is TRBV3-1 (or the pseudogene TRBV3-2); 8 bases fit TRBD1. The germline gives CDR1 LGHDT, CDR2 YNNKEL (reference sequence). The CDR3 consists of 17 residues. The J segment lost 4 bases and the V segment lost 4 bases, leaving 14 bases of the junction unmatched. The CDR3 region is CASSPPLRTGIIYGYTF. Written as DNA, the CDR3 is TGTGCCAGCAGCCCGCCTTTGAGGACAGGGATTATCTATGGCTACACCTTC.

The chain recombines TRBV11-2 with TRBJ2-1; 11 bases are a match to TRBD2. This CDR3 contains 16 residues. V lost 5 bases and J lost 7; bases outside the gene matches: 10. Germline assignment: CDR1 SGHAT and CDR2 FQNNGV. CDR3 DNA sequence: TGTGCCAGCAGCCCGTTACTAGCGGGAGATGGTAATGAGCAGTTCTTC. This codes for CASSPLLAGDGNEQFF.

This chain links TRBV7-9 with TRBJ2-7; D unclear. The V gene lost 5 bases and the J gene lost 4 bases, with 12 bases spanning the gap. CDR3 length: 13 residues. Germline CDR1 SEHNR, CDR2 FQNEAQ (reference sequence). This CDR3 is CASSPTDPYEQYF. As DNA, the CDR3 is TGTGCCAGCAGCCCGACCGATCCTTACGAGCAGTACTTC.

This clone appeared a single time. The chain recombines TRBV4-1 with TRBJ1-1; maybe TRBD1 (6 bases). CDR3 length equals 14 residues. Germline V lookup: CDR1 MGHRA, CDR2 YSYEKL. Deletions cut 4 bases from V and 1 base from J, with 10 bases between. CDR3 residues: CASSPTGWNTEAFF. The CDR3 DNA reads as TGCGCCAGCAGCCCGACAGGTTGGAACACTGAAGCTTTCTTT.

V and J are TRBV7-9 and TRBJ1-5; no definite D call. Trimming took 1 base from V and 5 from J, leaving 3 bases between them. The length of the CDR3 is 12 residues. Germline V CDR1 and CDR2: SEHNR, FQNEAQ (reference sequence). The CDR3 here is CASSLVDQPQHF. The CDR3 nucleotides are TGTGCCAGCAGCTTAGTCGATCAGCCCCAGCATTTT.

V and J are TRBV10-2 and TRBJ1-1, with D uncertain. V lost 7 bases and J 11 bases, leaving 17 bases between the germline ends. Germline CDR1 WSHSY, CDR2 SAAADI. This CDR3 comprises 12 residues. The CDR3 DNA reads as TGCGCCAGCAATCCAGGCAACCCGGTGGCTTTCTTT. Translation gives CASNPGNPVAFF.

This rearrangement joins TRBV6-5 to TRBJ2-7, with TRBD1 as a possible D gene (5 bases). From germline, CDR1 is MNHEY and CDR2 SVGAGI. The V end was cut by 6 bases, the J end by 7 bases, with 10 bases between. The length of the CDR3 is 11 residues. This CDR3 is CASRTGFEQYF. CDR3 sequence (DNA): TGTGCCAGCAGAACAGGCTTTGAGCAGTACTTC.

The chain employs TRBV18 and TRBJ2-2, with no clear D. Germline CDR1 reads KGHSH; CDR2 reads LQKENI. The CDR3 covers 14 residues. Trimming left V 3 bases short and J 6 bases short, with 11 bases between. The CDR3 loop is CASSPIPSPGELFF. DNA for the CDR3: TGTGCCAGCTCACCTATCCCGTCACCCGGGGAGCTGTTTTTT. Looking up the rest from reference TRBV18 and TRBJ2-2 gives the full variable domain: NAGVMQNPRHLVRRRGQEARLRCSPMKGHSHVYWYRQLPEEGLKFMVYLQKENIIDESGMPKERFSAEFPKEGPSILRIQQVVRGDSAAYFCASSPIPSPGELFFGEGSRLTVL.

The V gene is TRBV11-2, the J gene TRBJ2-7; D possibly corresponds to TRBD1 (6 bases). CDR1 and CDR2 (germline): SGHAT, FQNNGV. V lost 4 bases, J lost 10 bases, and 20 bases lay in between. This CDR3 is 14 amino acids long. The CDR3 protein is CASSYHGQSLGQYF. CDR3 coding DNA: TGTGCCAGCAGCTATCACGGACAGTCCCTGGGTCAGTACTTC.

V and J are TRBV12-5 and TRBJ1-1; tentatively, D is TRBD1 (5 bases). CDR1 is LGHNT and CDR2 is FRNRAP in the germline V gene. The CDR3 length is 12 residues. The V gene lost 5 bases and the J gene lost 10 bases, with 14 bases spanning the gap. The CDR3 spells CASGTSGIRAFF. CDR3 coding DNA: TGTGCTAGTGGTACCTCAGGGATTCGAGCTTTCTTT.

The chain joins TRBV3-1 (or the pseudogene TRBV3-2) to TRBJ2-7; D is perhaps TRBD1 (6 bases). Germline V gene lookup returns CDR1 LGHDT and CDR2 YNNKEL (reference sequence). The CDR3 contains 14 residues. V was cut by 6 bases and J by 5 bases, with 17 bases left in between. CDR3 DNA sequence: TGTGCCAGCAGACAGAGGACAGATACGGACGAGCAGTACTTC. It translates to CASRQRTDTDEQYF.

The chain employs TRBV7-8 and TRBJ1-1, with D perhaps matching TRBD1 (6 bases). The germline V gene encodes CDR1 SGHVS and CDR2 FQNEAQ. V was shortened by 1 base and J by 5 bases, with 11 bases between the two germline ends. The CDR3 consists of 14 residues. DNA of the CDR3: TGTGCCAGCAGCTTAGAAGGGGGGCTTACTGAAGCTTTCTTT. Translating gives CASSLEGGLTEAFF.

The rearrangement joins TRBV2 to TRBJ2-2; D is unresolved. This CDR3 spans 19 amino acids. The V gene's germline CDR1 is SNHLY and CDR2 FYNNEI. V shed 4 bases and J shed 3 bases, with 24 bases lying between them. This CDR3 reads CASSGDGSSWQADTGELFF. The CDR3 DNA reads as TGTGCCAGCAGTGGAGATGGTAGTTCGTGGCAGGCGGACACCGGGGAGCTGTTTTTT.

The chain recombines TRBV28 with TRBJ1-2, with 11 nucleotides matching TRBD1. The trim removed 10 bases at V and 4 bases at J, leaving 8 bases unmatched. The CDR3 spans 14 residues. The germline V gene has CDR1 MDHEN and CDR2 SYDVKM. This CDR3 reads CATVGQGVGYGYTF. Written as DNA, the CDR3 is TGTGCCACTGTGGGACAGGGGGTCGGCTATGGCTACACCTTC.

The chain's CDR3 is CASSPTPRGLTDTQYF. The CDR3 bases are TGTGCCAGTAGTCCCACCCCCAGGGGCCTCACAGATACGCAGTATTTT. The gene calls are TRBV19 and TRBJ2-3, with D maybe TRBD1 (6 bases). The CDR3 totals 16 residues. Germline V CDR1 and CDR2: LNHDA, SQIVND (reference sequence). Trimming shortened V by 5 bases and J by 2 bases, and 17 bases separated the two germline ends. The full variable domain, in which reference TRBV19 and TRBJ2-3 provide the parts outside the CDR3, is DGGITQSPKYLFRKEGQNVTLSCEQNLNHDAMYWYRQDPGQGLRLIYYSQIVNDFQKGDIAEGYSVSREKKESFPLTVTSAQKNPTAFYLCASSPTPRGLTDTQYFGPGTRLTVL.